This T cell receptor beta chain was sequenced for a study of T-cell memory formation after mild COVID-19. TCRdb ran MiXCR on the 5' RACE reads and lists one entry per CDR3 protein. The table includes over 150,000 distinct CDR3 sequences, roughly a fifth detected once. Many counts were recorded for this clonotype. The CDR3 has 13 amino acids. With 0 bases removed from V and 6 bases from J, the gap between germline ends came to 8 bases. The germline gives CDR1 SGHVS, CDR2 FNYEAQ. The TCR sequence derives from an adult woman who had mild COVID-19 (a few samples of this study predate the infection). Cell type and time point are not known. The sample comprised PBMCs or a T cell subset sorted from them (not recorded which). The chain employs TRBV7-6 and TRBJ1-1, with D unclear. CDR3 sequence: CASSLAPGAEAFF. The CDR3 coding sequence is TGTGCCAGCAGCTTAGCTCCCGGGGCTGAAGCTTTCTTT.